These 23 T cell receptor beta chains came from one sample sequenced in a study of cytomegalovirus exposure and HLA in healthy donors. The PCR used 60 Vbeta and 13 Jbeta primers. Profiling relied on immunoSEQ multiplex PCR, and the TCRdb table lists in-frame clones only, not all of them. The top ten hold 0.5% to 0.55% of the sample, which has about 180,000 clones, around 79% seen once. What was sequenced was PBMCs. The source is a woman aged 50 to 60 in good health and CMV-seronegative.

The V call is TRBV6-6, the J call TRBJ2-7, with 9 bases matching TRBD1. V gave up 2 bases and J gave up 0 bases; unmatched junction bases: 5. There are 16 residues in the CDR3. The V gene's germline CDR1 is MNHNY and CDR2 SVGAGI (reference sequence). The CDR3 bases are TGTGCCAGCAGTTACACAGGGGGCAGCCACTCCTACGAGCAGTACTTC. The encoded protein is CASSYTGGSHSYEQYF.

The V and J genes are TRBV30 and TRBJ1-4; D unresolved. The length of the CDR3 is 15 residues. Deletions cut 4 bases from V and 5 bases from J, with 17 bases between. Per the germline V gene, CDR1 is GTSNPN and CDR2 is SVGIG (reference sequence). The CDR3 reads CAWKTLESVNEKLFF. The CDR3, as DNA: TGTGCCTGGAAAACGCTAGAAAGCGTAAATGAAAAACTGTTTTTT.

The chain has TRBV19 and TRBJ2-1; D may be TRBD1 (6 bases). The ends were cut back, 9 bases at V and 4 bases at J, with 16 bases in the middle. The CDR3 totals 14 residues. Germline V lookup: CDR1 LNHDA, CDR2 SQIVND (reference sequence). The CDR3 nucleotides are TGTGCCAGCAAGCCCGGGACATCATACAATGAGCAGTTCTTC. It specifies CASKPGTSYNEQFF.

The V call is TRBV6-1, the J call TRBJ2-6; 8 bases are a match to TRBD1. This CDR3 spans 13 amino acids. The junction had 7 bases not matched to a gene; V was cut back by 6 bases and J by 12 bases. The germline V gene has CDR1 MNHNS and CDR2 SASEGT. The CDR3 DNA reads TGTGCCAGCAGCTCGGACAGGGCTAGCGTCCTGACTTTC. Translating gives CASSSDRASVLTF.

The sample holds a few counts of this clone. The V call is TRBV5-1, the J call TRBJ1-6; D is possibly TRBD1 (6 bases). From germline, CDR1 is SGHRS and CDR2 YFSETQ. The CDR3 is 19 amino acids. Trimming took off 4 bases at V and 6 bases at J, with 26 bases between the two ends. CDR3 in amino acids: CASSRTQQGTGGVNSPLHF. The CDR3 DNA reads TGCGCCAGCAGCCGGACACAACAGGGAACGGGAGGGGTTAATTCACCCCTCCACTTT.

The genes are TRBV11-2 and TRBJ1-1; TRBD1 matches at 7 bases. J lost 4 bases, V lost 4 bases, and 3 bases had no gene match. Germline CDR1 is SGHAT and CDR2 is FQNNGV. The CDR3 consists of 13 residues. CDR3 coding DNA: TGTGCCAGCAGCTGGTCAGGGGGCACTGAAGCTTTCTTT. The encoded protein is CASSWSGGTEAFF.

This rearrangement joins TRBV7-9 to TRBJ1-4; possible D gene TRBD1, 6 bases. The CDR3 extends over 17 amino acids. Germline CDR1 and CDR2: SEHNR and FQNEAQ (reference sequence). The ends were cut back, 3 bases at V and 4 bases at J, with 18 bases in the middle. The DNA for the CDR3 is TGTGCCAGCAGCTTTGGGGGAAACAGGGCTAATAATGAAAAACTGTTTTTT. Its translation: CASSFGGNRANNEKLFF.

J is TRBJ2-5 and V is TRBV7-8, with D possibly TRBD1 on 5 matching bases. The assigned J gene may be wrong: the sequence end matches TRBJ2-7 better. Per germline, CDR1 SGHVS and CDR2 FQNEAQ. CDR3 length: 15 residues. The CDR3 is CASSQGGTGYYEQYF. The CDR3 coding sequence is TGTGCCAGCAGCCAGGGTGGAACTGGATACTACGAGCAGTACTTC.

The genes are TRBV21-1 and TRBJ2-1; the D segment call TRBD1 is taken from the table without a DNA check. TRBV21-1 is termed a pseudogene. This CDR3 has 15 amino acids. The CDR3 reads CASSKPPRGHNEQFF. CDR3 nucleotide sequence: TGTGCCAGCAGCAAACCCCCGAGGGGGCACAATGAGCAGTTCTTC.

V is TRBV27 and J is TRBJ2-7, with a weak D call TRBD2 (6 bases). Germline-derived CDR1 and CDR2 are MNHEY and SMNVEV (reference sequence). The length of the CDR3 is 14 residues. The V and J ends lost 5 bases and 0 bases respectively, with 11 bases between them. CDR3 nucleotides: TGTGCCAGCAGTCCTCGGGGGAGCTCCTACGAGCAGTACTTC. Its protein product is CASSPRGSSYEQYF.

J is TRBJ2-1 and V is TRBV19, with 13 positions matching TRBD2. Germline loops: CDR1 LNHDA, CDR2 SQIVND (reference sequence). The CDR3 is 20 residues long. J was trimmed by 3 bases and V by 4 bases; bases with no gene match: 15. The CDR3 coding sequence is TGTGCCAGTAGTACGCCGGGACTAGCGGGATTCAGATCATTCTACAATGAGCAGTTCTTC. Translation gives CASSTPGLAGFRSFYNEQFF.

The CDR3 coding sequence is TGCGCCAGCAGCCCGGGGACTCCGCGCTCCTACAATGAGCAGTTCTTC. As protein: CASSPGTPRSYNEQFF. V usage is TRBV5-1 and J usage is TRBJ2-1; D is perhaps TRBD2 (6 bases). V lost 4 bases and J lost 0, with 14 bases in between. CDR1 SGHRS and CDR2 YFSETQ come from the germline V gene. This CDR3 is built from 16 residues.

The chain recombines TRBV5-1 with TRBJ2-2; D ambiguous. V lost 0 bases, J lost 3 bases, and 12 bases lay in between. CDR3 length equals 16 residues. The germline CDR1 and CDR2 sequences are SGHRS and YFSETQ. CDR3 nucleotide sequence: TGCGCCAGCAGCTTGGAAGGCGTACAGTACACCGGGGAGCTGTTTTTT. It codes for CASSLEGVQYTGELFF. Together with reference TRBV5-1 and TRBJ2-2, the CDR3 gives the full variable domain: KAGVTQTPRYLIKTRGQQVTLSCSPISGHRSVSWYQQTPGQGLQFLFEYFSETQRNKGNFPGRFSGRQFSNSRSEMNVSTLELGDSALYLCASSLEGVQYTGELFFGEGSRLTVL.

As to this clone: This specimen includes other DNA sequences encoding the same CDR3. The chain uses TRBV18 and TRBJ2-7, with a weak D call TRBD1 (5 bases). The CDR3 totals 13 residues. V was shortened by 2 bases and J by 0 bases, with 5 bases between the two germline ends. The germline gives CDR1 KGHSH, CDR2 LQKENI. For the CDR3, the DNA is TGTGCCAGCTCACCAGACAGCTCCTACGAGCAGTACTTC. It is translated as CASSPDSSYEQYF.

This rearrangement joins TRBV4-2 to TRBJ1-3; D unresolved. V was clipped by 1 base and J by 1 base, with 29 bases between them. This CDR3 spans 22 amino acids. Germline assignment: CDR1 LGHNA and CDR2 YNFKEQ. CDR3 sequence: CASSQVGGPGPPREFSGNTIYF. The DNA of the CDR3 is TGTGCCAGCAGCCAAGTCGGAGGCCCGGGCCCCCCACGCGAGTTTTCTGGAAACACCATATATTTT.

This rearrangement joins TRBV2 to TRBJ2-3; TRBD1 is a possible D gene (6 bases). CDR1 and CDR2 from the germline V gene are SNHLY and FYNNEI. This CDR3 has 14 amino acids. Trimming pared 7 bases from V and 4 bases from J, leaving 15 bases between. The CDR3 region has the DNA TGTGCCAGCATGAAGGGGGTCGGGGCAGATACGCAGTATTTT. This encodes CASMKGVGADTQYF.

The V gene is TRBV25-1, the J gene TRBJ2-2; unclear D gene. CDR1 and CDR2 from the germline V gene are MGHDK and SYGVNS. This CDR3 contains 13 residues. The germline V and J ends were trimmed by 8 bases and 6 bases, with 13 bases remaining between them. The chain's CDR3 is CASQENLAGELFF. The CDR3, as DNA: TGTGCCAGCCAAGAAAACTTGGCCGGGGAGCTGTTTTTT.

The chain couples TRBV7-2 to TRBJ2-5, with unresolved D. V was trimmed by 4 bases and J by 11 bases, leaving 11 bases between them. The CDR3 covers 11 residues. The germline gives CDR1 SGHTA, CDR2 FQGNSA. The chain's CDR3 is CASSSSFEQYF. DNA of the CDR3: TGTGCCAGCAGCTCGTCCTTTGAGCAGTACTTC.

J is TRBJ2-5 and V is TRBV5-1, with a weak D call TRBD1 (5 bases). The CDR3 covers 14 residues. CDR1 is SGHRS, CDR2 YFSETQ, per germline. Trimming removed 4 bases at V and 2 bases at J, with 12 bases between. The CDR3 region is CASSPRQIQETQYF. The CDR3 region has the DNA TGCGCCAGCAGCCCGCGACAGATACAAGAGACCCAGTACTTC.

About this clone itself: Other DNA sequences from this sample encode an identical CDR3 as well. CDR3 DNA: TGTGCCAGCAGTTTCCGGGATACGCAGTATTTT. This encodes CASSFRDTQYF. V usage is TRBV28 and J usage is TRBJ2-3; D is unclear. Germline values: CDR1 MDHEN, CDR2 SYDVKM. The CDR3 consists of 11 residues. Trimming pared 3 bases from V and 6 bases from J, leaving 4 bases between. Together with reference TRBV28 and TRBJ2-3, the CDR3 gives the full variable domain: DVKVTQSSRYLVKRTGEKVFLECVQDMDHENMFWYRQDPGLGLRLIYFSYDVKMKEKGDIPEGYSVSREKKERFSLILESASTNQTSMYLCASSFRDTQYFGPGTRLTVL.

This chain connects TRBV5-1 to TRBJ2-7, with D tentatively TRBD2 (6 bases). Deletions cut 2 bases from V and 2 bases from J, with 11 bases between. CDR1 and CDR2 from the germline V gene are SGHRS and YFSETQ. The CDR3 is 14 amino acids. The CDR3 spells CASSFGTYTYEQYF. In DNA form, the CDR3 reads TGCGCCAGCAGCTTTGGGACTTACACCTACGAGCAGTACTTC.

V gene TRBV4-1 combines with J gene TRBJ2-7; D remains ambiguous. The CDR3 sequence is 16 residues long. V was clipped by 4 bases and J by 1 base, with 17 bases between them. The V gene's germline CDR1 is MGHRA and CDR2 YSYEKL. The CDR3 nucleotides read TGCGCCAGCAGCCGAAACGGAATCCGGAGTTCCTACGAGCAGTACTTC. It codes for CASSRNGIRSSYEQYF.

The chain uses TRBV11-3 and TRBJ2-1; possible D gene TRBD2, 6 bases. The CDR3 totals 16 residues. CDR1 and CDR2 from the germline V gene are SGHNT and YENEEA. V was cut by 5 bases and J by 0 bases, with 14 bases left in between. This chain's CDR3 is CASSPRRDLSYNEQFF. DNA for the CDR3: TGTGCCAGCAGCCCTAGGAGGGACCTCTCCTACAATGAGCAGTTCTTC.